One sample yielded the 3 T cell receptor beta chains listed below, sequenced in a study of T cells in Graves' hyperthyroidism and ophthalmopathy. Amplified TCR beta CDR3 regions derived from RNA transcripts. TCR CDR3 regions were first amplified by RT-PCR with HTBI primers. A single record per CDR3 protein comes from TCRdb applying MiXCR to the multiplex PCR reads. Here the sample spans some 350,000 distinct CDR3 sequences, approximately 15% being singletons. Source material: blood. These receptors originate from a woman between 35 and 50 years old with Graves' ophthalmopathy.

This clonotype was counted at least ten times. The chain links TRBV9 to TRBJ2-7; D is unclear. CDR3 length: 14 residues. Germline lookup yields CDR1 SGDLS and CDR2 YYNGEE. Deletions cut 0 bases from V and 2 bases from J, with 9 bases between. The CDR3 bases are TGTGCCAGCAGCGTAGCGTCTTTGCCCTACGAGCAGTACTTC. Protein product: CASSVASLPYEQYF.

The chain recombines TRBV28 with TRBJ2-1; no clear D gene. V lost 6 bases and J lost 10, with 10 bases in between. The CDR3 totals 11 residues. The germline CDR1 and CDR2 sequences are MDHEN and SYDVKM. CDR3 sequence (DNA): TGTGCCAGCAGCCCATATCAAGAGCAGTTCTTC. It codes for CASSPYQEQFF.

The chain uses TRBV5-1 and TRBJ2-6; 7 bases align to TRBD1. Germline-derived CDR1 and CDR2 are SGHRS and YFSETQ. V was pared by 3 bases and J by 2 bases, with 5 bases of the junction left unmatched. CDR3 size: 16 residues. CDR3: CASSSNTGAGANVLTF. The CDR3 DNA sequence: TGCGCCAGCAGCTCAAATACAGGGGCTGGGGCCAACGTCCTGACTTTC.